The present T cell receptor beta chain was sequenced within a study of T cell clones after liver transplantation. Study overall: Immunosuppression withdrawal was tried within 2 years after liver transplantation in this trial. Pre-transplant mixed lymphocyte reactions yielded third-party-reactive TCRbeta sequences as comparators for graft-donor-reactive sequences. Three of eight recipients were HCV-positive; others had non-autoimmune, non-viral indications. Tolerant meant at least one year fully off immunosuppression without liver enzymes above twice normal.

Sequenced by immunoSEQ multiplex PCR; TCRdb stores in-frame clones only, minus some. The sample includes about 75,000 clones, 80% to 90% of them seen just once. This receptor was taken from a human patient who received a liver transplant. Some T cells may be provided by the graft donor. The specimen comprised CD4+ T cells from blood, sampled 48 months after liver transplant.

In DNA form, the CDR3 reads TGTGCCAGCAGCTTAGCCGCGGGAATAAGCTCCTACAATGAGCAGTTCTTC. It is translated as CASSLAAGISSYNEQFF. This chain links TRBV7-6 with TRBJ2-1, with D possibly TRBD2 on 6 matching bases. V gave up 0 bases and J gave up 0 bases, with 12 bases separating them. There are 17 residues in the CDR3. Per the germline V gene, CDR1 is SGHVS and CDR2 is FNYEAQ.